The present entry profiles one T cell receptor beta chain with its context. In the authors' methods: Cell counts per sample came from amplifying reference gene primers. Generated by immunoSEQ multiplex PCR, the TCRdb table keeps only in-frame clones and is missing some. V and J calls plus clone size are reproduced from that table; the DNA served to infer D and trimming. The data hold about 100,000 clones, with approximately 87% observed a single time. The ends were cut back, 1 base at V and 6 bases at J, with 6 bases in the middle. Germline lookup yields CDR1 SGHTA and CDR2 FQGNSA. This CDR3 contains 13 residues. This specimen belongs to a study of blood T cell repertoires in COVID-19. As for the study in general: The samples span acute and convalescent COVID-19 from the United States, Italy and Spain. T cells, B-cell-depleted T cells, or PBMCs supplied cDNA or gDNA.

Sequences were obtained from peripheral blood. The sequence came from a human donor in a cohort sampled during active COVID-19. This chain links TRBV7-2 with TRBJ1-4, with unresolved D. The CDR3 is CASSLGLDEKLFF. The CDR3 DNA reads as TGTGCCAGCAGCTTAGGGCTAGATGAAAAACTGTTTTTT.